Below, 5 T cell receptor beta chains from the same sample are listed, as sequenced in a study of blood T cell repertoires in COVID-19. Assay: immunoSEQ multiplex PCR; the TCRdb copy retains only in-frame clones and omits some. The data show more than 300,000 clones, with under 95% seen just once and 18% held by the top ten. What was sequenced was PBMCs or T cells enriched from blood (not recorded which). The source is a woman in her 30s who had recovered from COVID-19.

This clone was seen a handful of times. The J gene is TRBJ2-1, the V gene TRBV4-1, with 8 positions matching TRBD2. The V and J ends lost 4 bases and 10 bases, in that order; junction bases with no gene match: 15. The CDR3 is 16 amino acids. Germline V gives CDR1 MGHRA, CDR2 YSYEKL. The CDR3 coding sequence is TGCGCCAGCAGCCGCCTAAGGACGGGGGGGCTAGCGGAGCAGTTCTTC. The encoded protein is CASSRLRTGGLAEQFF.

The chain has TRBV4-2 and TRBJ1-2, with 8 positions matching TRBD1. The V gene's germline CDR1 is LGHNA and CDR2 YNFKEQ. V lost 0 bases, J lost 6 bases, and 3 bases stayed unmatched. This CDR3 is built from 14 residues. The CDR3 DNA reads TGTGCCAGCAGCCAAGAATTGACAGGGGATGGCTACACCTTC. Translation gives CASSQELTGDGYTF.

This chain connects TRBV7-8 to TRBJ1-1, with 7 bases lining up with TRBD1. The V gene end was trimmed by 5 bases and the J gene end by 0 bases; junction bases not matched to a gene: 3. Germline assignment: CDR1 SGHVS and CDR2 FQNEAQ. The CDR3 totals 14 residues. The CDR3 loop reads CASSIRGLNTEAFF. The CDR3 DNA reads TGTGCCAGCAGCATCAGGGGGTTGAACACTGAAGCTTTCTTT.

This clone came up once. Germline and junction disagree at one end, which may indicate a read error. V and J are TRBV28 and TRBJ1-5; D is ambiguous. CDR3 size: 13 residues. CDR1 MDHEN and CDR2 SYDVKM come from the germline V gene. The CDR3 loop is CTSSHRFLEPQHF. Here the CDR3 DNA reads TGTACCAGCAGTCATCGGTTTTTGGAGCCCCAGCATTTT.

This clone was seen a handful of times. The gene calls are TRBV5-5 and TRBJ1-1, with D perhaps TRBD1 (5 bases). The V end lost 0 bases, the J end lost 1 base, and 10 bases lay between the germline ends. The CDR3 spans 15 residues. In germline, CDR1 is SGHKS, CDR2 YYEKEE (reference sequence). Here the CDR3 DNA reads TGTGCCAGCAGCTTGGCTGGCACAGGGAACACTGAAGCTTTCTTT. It specifies CASSLAGTGNTEAFF.